These T cell receptor beta chains were read from a single sample in a study of human T cells and chemical hapten exposure. TCRdb called the RACE reads again in MiXCR, with one record for every CDR3 protein. The data show tens of thousands of distinct CDR3 sequences, 8% to 10% seen once. Sequencing was performed on whole blood, taken in connection with sensitization to the hapten diphenylcyclopropenone (DPC). These receptors were collected from a woman between 40 and 55 years old with alopecia areata. Some clones in this sample may be carry-over from other donors' samples. The CDR3 runs from the conserved cysteine through the conserved F or W. Each record gives: J gene, V gene, D gene, clone size, CDR3 protein, CDR3 DNA. D genes are given only for firm matches. Expanded clones are given a class, and other clones once, few, many or no size at all.

TRBJ2-7,TRBV7-9,NA,NA,CASSLGVPQRQETTYEQYF,TGTGCCAGCAGCTTAGGGGTACCACAGAGACAGGAAACAACCTACGAGCAGTACTTC
TRBJ2-5,TRBV6-1,TRBD2,many,CASIHTGGQETQYF,TGTGCCAGCATCCATACGGGGGGGCAAGAGACCCAGTACTTC
TRBJ2-7,TRBV7-3,NA,many,CASSLEGRAGYEQYF,TGTGCCAGCAGCTTAGAGGGCAGGGCTGGGTACGAGCAGTACTTC
TRBJ1-1,TRBV7-3,NA,few,CASSQGRDTEAFF,TGTGCCAGCAGCCAAGGAAGGGACACTGAAGCTTTCTTT
TRBJ1-1,TRBV6-1,NA,NA,CASTPWGGTEAFF,TGTGCCAGCACCCCGTGGGGAGGAACTGAAGCTTTCTTT
TRBJ1-6,TRBV5-8,NA,NA,CASSRRQTISPLHF,TGTGCCAGCAGCCGACGACAAACCATTTCACCCCTCCACTTT
TRBJ1-3,TRBV7-6,NA,NA,CASSLAYGYWVGNTIYF,TGTGCCAGCAGCCTAGCCTACGGTTACTGGGTTGGAAACACCATATATTTT
TRBJ2-2,TRBV12-3/TRBV12-4,TRBD2,many,CASSGAGEPSLDNTGELFF,TGTGCCAGCAGTGGAGCGGGGGAACCCAGTCTAGACAACACCGGGGAGCTGTTTTTT
TRBJ2-1,TRBV20-1,TRBD2,NA,CSAEFSLAGAPPPLLFIYNEQFF,TGCAGTGCTGAATTCTCTTTAGCGGGGGCCCCTCCCCCACTCCTTTTTATCTACAATGAGCAGTTCTTC
TRBJ1-1,TRBV11-3,NA,many,CASSSRDTEAFF,TGTGCCAGCAGCTCCCGGGACACTGAAGCTTTCTTT
TRBJ2-5,TRBV7-2,TRBD2,few,CASSLGVLAGGKETQYF,TGTGCCAGCAGCTTAGGAGTCCTAGCGGGGGGGAAAGAGACCCAGTACTTC
TRBJ2-7,TRBV11-2,NA,NA,CASSLAGGTYEQYF,TGTGCCAGCAGCTTGGCAGGCGGCACCTACGAGCAGTACTTC
TRBJ1-2,TRBV12-3/TRBV12-4,NA,few,CASRSVGAGYGYTF,TGTGCCAGCAGGTCTGTGGGGGCTGGCTATGGCTACACCTTC
TRBJ2-1,TRBV4-3,TRBD1,few,CASSQTQGAPLYNEQFF,TGCGCCAGCAGCCAGACACAGGGGGCGCCCCTATACAATGAGCAGTTCTTC
TRBJ2-1,TRBV7-2,NA,few,CASSPAGGMGSYNEQFF,TGTGCCAGCAGCCCAGCCGGAGGGATGGGGTCCTACAATGAGCAGTTCTTC
TRBJ1-4,TRBV30,NA,few,CAWSQGVMAELFF,TGTGCCTGGAGCCAAGGGGTAATGGCGGAACTGTTTTTT
TRBJ2-2,TRBV5-1,NA,many,CASSLIGEGGELFF,TGCGCCAGCAGTCTGATCGGGGAAGGCGGGGAGCTGTTTTTT
TRBJ2-3,TRBV20-1,NA,few,CSAPTADTQYF,TGCAGTGCTCCCACCGCAGATACGCAGTATTTT
TRBJ2-4,TRBV7-2,TRBD1,few,CASSSNPGQGPKNIQYF,TGTGCCAGCAGCTCCAACCCGGGACAGGGCCCCAAAAACATTCAGTACTTC
TRBJ2-4,TRBV6-2/TRBV6-3,TRBD2,many,CASSYPGTSGSTSKNIQYF,TGTGCCAGCAGTTACCCCGGGACTAGCGGGAGTACATCCAAAAACATTCAGTACTTC
TRBJ2-3,TRBV6-4,NA,many,CASSVTPLWGTDTQYF,TGTGCCAGCAGTGTAACTCCCCTCTGGGGCACAGATACGCAGTATTTT
TRBJ1-2,TRBV28,NA,many,CASRTLRALDYGYTF,TGTGCCAGCAGGACCCTACGGGCGTTGGACTATGGCTACACCTTC
TRBJ2-1,TRBV5-4,NA,NA,CASSLEGTYNEQFF,TGTGCCAGCAGCTTGGAAGGGACCTACAATGAGCAGTTCTTC
TRBJ2-4,TRBV3-1,NA,many,CASSPQPAGGGMDIQYF,TGTGCCAGCAGCCCCCAGCCAGCAGGAGGGGGCATGGACATTCAGTACTTC
TRBJ2-7,TRBV7-2,NA,many,CASSLNKLYEQYF,TGTGCCAGCAGCTTAAACAAACTCTACGAGCAGTACTTC
TRBJ2-3,TRBV7-9,NA,NA,CASTPWGYSTQYF,TGTGCCAGCACCCCGTGGGGATACAGTACGCAGTATTTT
TRBJ1-2,TRBV19,NA,few,CATSLANGYGYTF,TGTGCCACCTCCCTCGCGAACGGCTATGGCTACACCTTC
TRBJ1-2,TRBV6-1,NA,many,CASSEAGKGYTF,TGTGCCAGCAGTGAAGCAGGGAAGGGCTACACCTTC
TRBJ1-2,TRBV6-6,TRBD1,many,CASSYTGTGTNYGYTF,TGTGCCAGCAGTTATACCGGGACAGGGACTAACTATGGCTACACCTTC
TRBJ1-4,TRBV7-8,NA,many,CASSFFLTGTENEKLFF,TGTGCCAGCAGCTTCTTTTTAACCGGGACGGAAAATGAAAAACTGTTTTTT
TRBJ2-5,TRBV30,TRBD2,NA,CAWSPLAGRETQYF,TGTGCCTGGAGTCCACTAGCGGGGCGGGAGACCCAGTACTTC